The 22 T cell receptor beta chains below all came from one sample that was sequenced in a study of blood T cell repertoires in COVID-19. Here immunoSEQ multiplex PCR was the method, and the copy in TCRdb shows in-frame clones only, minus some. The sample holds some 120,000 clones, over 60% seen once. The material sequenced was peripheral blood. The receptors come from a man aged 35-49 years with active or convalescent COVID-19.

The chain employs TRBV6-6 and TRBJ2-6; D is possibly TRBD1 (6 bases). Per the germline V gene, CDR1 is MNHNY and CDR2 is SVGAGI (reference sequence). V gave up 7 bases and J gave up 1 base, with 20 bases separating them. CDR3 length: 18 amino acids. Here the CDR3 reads CASNRDTQAASGANVLTF. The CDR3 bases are TGTGCCAGCAATCGGGACACTCAAGCTGCGTCTGGGGCCAACGTCCTGACTTTC.

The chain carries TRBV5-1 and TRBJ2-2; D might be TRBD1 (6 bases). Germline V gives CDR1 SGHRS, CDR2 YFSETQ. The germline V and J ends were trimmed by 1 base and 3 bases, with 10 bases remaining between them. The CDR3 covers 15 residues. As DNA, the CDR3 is TGCGCCAGCAGCTTGAGGGGGATCGACACCGGGGAGCTGTTTTTT. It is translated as CASSLRGIDTGELFF.

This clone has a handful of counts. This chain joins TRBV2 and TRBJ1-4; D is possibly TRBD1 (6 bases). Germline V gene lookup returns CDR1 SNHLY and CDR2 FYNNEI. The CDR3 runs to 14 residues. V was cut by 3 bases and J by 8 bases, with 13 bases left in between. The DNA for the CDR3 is TGTGCCAGCAGTGATCCCAGGGGAAACGAAAAACTGTTTTTT. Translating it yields CASSDPRGNEKLFF.

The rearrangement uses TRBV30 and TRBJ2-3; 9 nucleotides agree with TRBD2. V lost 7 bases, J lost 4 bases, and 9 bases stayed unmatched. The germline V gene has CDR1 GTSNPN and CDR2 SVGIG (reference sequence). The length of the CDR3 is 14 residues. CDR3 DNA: TGTGCCTCAAGCTCTAGCGGGGCTGCAGATACGCAGTATTTT. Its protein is CASSSSGAADTQYF.

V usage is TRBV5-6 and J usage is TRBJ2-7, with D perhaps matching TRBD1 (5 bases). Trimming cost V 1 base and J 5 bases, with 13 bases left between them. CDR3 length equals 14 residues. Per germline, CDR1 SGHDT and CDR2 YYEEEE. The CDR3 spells CASSLSRVLHEQYF. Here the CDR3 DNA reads TGTGCCAGCAGCTTGAGCAGGGTATTGCACGAGCAGTACTTC.

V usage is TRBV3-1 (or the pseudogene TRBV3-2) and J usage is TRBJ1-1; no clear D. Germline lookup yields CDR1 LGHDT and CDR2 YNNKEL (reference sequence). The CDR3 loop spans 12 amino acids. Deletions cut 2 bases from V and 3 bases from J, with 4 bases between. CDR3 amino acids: CASSQRDTEAFF. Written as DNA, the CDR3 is TGTGCCAGCAGCCAACGGGACACTGAAGCTTTCTTT.

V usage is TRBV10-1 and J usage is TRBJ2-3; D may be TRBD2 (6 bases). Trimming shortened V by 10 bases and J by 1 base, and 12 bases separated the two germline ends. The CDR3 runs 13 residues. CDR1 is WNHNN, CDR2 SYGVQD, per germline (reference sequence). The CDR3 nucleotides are TGCGCCATAACGGGGAGGCGCACAGATACGCAGTATTTT. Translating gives CAITGRRTDTQYF.

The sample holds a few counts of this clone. This CDR3 reads CASSLEGGSGNTEAFF. CDR3 DNA: TGTGCCAGCAGCTTAGAAGGGGGAAGTGGCAACACTGAAGCTTTCTTT. V gene TRBV11-3 combines with J gene TRBJ1-1, with D tentatively TRBD1 (6 bases). CDR3 length equals 16 residues. Between the trimmed V and J ends, which lost 0 bases and 2 bases, there was a span of 13 bases. In germline, CDR1 is SGHNT, CDR2 YENEEA.

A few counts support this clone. The CDR3 DNA is TGTGCCTGGAGTACCAGCTACGAGCAGTACTTC. This codes for CAWSTSYEQYF. The V call is TRBV30, the J call TRBJ2-7; no clear D. CDR1 and CDR2 (germline): GTSNPN, SVGIG (reference sequence). V was clipped by 2 bases and J by 3 bases, with 5 bases between them. The CDR3 runs to 11 residues.

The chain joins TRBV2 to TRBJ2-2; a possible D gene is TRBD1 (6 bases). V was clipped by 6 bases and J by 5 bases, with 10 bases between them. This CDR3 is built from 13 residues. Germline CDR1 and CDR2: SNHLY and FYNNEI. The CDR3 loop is CASSRQDTGELFF. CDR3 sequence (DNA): TGTGCCAGCAGCCGACAGGATACCGGGGAGCTGTTTTTT.

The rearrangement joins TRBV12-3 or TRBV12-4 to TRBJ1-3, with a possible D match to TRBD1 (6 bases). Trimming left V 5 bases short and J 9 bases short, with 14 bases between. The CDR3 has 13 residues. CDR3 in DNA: TGTGCCAGCAGTCTGACCGGCAGGGGCACCATATATTTT. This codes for CASSLTGRGTIYF.

CDR3 sequence: CASSEAPLGGAGTGNTIYF. The DNA for the CDR3 is TGTGCCAGCAGTGAAGCCCCATTGGGGGGAGCGGGGACTGGAAACACCATATATTTT. The V gene is TRBV6-1, the J gene TRBJ1-3; D is perhaps TRBD1 (5 bases). V lost 0 bases and J 2 bases, leaving 20 bases between the germline ends. The CDR3 length is 19 residues. Germline CDR1 is MNHNS and CDR2 is SASEGT.

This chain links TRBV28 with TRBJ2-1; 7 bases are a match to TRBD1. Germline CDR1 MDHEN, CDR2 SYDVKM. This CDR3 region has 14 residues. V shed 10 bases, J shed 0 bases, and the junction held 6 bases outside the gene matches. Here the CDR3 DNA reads TGTGCCACCCCGACAGGGAGCTCCTACAATGAGCAGTTCTTC. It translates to CATPTGSSYNEQFF.

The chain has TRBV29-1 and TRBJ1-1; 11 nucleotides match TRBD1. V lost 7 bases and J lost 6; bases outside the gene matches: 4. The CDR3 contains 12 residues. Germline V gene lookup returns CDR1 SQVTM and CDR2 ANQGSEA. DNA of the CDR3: TGCAGCGCCGGACAGGGGGCCTCTGAAGCTTTCTTT. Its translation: CSAGQGASEAFF. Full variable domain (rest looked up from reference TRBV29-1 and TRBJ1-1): SAVISQKPSRDICQRGTSLTIQCQVDSQVTMMFWYRQQPGQSLTLIATANQGSEATYESGFVIDKFPISRPNLTFSTLTVSNMSPEDSSIYLCSAGQGASEAFFGQGTRLTVV.

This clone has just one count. The CDR3 is CASAGRGGSGTDTQYF. In DNA, the CDR3 is TGTGCCAGCGCTGGGAGAGGGGGTTCTGGCACAGATACGCAGTATTTT. The chain combines TRBV7-2 with TRBJ2-3; D is possibly TRBD1 (6 bases). This CDR3 is 16 amino acids long. CDR1 and CDR2 from the germline V gene are SGHTA and FQGNSA. With 8 bases removed from V and 1 base from J, the gap between germline ends came to 19 bases.

The CDR3 protein is CASSQLTVNTEAFF. The DNA of the CDR3 is TGTGCCAGCAGCCAACTCACAGTGAACACTGAAGCTTTCTTT. V and J are TRBV5-4 and TRBJ1-1; no firm D call. V lost 4 bases and J lost 0, with 10 bases in between. The CDR3 sequence is 14 residues long. CDR1 is SGHNT and CDR2 is YYREEE in the germline V gene (reference sequence).

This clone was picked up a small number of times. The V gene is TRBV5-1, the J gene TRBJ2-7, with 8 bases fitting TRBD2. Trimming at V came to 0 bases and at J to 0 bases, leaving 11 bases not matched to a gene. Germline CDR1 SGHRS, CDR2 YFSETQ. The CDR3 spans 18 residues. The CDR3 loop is CASSLAPSGSSNSYEQYF. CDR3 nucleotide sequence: TGCGCCAGCAGCTTGGCCCCTAGCGGGTCGTCCAACTCCTACGAGCAGTACTTC.

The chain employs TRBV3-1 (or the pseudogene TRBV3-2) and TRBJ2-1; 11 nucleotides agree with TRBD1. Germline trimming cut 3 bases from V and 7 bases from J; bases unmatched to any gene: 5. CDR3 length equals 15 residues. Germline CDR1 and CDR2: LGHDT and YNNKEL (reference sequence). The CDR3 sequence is CASSHSGTGGNEQFF. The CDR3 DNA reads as TGTGCCAGCAGCCACTCCGGGACAGGGGGTAATGAGCAGTTCTTC.

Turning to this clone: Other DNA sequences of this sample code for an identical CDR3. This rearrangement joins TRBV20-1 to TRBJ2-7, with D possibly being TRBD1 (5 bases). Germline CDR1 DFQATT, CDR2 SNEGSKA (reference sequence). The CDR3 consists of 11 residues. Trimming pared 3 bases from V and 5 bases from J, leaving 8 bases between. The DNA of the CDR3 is TGCAGTGCTAGTTCAGGGCACGAGCAGTACTTC. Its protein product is CSASSGHEQYF.

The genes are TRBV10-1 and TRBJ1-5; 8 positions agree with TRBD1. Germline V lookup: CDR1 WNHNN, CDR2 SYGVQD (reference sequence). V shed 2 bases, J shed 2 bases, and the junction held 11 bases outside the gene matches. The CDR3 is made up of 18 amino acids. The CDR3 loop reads CASSERRTGQRGNQPQHF. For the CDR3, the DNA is TGCGCCAGCAGTGAGAGGCGGACAGGGCAGAGGGGCAATCAGCCCCAGCATTTT.

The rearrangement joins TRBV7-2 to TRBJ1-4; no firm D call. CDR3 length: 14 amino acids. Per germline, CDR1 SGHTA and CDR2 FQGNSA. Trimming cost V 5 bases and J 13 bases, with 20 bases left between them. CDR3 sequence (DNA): TGTGCCAGCAGCCCCCCAGGAGGGAATGTAGGACTGTTTTTT. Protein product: CASSPPGGNVGLFF.

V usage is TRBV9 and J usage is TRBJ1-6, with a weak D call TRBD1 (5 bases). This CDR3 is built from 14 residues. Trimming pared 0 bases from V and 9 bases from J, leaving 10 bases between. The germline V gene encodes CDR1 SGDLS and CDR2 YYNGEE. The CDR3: CASSVEGISSPLHF. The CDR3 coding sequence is TGTGCCAGCAGCGTAGAGGGGATAAGTTCACCCCTCCACTTT.